This T cell receptor beta chain was identified in a study of T cell repertoires in cytomegalovirus infection. Study-level background: Indications came from public TCR beta signatures; they pointed to CMV infection and to a matching HLA type. Study-level findings and limits: Clonotype analysis showed dominance of the ex vivo response by HLA-C-restricted CMV-specific TCR beta clonotypes. Accumulated public TCR beta family frequency recognized individuals carrying CMV together with the relevant HLA.

TCRdb processed the reads anew with MiXCR; each CDR3 protein has one entry. The data show approximately 310,000 distinct CDR3 sequences, with roughly 25% seen just once and about an eighth held by the top ten. Regarding this clonotype: Its antigen remains unknown.

This sample comprised cultured PBMCs, obtained from culture after CMV antigen stimulation. The sequence came from a human donor in good health (CMV status not recorded). Some clones in this sample may be carry-over from other donors' samples.

CDR3 protein: CASGGAKNIQYF. The CDR3 DNA reads TGTGCCAGCGGGGGAGCCAAAAACATTCAGTACTTC. The V gene is TRBV27, the J gene TRBJ2-4; either TRBD1 or TRBD2 may supply D (5 bases each). Trimming shortened V by 8 bases and J by 0 bases, and 5 bases separated the two germline ends. The CDR3 covers 12 residues. Germline CDR1 reads MNHEY; CDR2 reads SMNVEV (reference sequence).